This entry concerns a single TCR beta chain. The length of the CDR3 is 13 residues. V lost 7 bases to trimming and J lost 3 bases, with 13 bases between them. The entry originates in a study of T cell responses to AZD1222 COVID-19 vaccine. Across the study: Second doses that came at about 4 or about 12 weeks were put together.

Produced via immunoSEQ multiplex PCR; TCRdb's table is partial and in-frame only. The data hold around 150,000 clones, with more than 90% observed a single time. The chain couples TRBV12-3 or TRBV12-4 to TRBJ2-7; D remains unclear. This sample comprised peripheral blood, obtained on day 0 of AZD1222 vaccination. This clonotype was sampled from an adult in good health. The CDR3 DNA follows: TGTGCCAGCACCCCGGACCGATTCTACGAGCAGTACTTC. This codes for CASTPDRFYEQYF.